This TCR beta chain was identified during a study of blood T cells in healthy people across ages. Whole-study context: Template switching picked up about one barcoded beta molecule for each two T cells.

Isolating PBMCs gave at least 7 million of these cells per sample. RNA extraction gave at least 6 micrograms of total RNA per sample. Study-wide findings and caveats: In older individuals, TCR beta diversity per million T cells was lower, falling roughly linearly with age.

A sample-barcoded 5' primer and a J-beta primer mix were used in a second PCR of about 6 to 12 cycles. TCRdb reprocessed the 5' RACE reads with MiXCR, giving one entry per CDR3 protein. This table holds roughly 900,000 distinct CDR3 sequences, about 30% found once. This clonotype showed up many times. Its antigen is not identified. The CDR3 totals 15 residues. The trim removed 5 bases at V and 4 bases at J, leaving 5 bases unmatched. Germline CDR1 and CDR2: WNHNN and SYGVQD (reference sequence). Sequencing input: blood. The chain is built from TRBV10-1 and TRBJ2-1, with 10 bases aligning to TRBD1. This receptor was obtained from an elderly woman in good health. In DNA, the CDR3 is TGCGCCAGCAGTTCCGGGACAGGGGCGTACAATGAGCAGTTCTTC. Residues: CASSSGTGAYNEQFF.